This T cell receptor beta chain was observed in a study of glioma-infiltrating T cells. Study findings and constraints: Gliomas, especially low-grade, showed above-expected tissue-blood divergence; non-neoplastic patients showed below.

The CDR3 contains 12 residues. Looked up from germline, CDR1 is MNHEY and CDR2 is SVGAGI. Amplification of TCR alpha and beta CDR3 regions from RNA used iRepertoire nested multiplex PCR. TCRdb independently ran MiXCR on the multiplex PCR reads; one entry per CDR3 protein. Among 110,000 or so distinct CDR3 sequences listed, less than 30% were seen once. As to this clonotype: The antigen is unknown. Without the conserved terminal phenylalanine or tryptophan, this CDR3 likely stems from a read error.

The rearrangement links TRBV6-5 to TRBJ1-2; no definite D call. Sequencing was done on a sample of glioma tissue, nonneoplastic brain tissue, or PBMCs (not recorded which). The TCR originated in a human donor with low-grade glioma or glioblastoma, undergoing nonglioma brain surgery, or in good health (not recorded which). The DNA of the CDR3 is TGTACCAGCAGTTACGAAGGTAATGGCTACACCTAC. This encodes CTSSYEGNGYTY.